The T cell receptor (beta chain) under discussion was sequenced for a study of immune characterization of retroperitoneal liposarcoma (dated by TCRdb to about 2019). CDR1 MNHNS and CDR2 SASEGT were looked up in the germline V gene. Its CDR3 holds 15 amino acids, cysteine through phenylalanine. The only DNA kept is the CDR3, 45 bases in frame from the first base. This clonotype is described as hyperexpanded (1% or more). The target of this receptor is not known. No base-level quality is on record; no much larger clone is a single base apart. The library was generated by PCR. Instrument on record: NextSeq 500. TCRdb cleaned the public reads at Q25 with fastp, built clones with MiXCR and kept in-frame beta chains. Every CDR3 protein is listed once, alongside the most common genes and DNA of its rows. The sample records more than 700 distinct CDR3 sequences, about 32% of which are singletons. In total, the top ten clones hold roughly 19% of the sample.

The TCR originated in a male donor with retroperitoneal liposarcoma. The rearrangement joined TRBV6-1 to TRBJ2-1, and TRBD2 matches 9 of the central bases. The assigned J gene may be wrong: the sequence end matches TRBJ2-7 better. Source material: tumor tissue. CDR3 sequence: CASRTGAGGTYEQYF. The bases are TGTGCCAGCAGGACCGGGGCGGGGGGGACCTACGAGCAGTACTTC.